These T cell receptor beta chains were read from a single sample in a study of human T cells and chemical hapten exposure. MiXCR, applied by TCRdb to the RACE reads, yields one record per CDR3 protein. Of a few hundred thousand distinct CDR3 sequences in the sample, just under 6.5% are singletons; the top ten hold 4.5% to 6%. Sequencing was performed on whole blood, taken in connection with sensitization to the hapten diphenylcyclopropenone (DPC). All receptors come from a woman aged 18-29 years with alopecia areata. Some clones in this sample may be carry-over from other donors' samples. CDR3s leave out the opening cysteine and the closing phenylalanine or tryptophan. Clone size is given for some rows only: seen once, a few or many times, or a class if the clone is expanded.

CDR3,J,size,V
ASSLLPTTDTQY,TRBJ2-3,few,TRBV7-6
ASSRRQGANSPLH,TRBJ1-6,few,TRBV7-2
ASSQLTGRVQETQY,TRBJ2-5,few,TRBV7-8
ASRLEGTEAF,TRBJ1-1,many,TRBV3-1
SAREDTLNYGYT,TRBJ1-2,many,TRBV20-1
AISESAGANYGYT,TRBJ1-2,NA,TRBV10-3
AISDRGLTDTQY,TRBJ2-3,few,TRBV10-3
ASSLGSGVRETQY,TRBJ2-5,NA,TRBV7-2
ASSYERGLMVDTQY,TRBJ2-3,many,TRBV6-5
ASSLGGAADTQY,TRBJ2-3,many,TRBV7-9
ASSLGRITDTQY,TRBJ2-3,few,TRBV5-4
ASSRRDTNTDTQY,TRBJ2-3,NA,TRBV18